A single sample is the source of the 28 T cell receptor beta chains below, sequenced in a study of T cells in localized non-small cell lung cancer. Assay: immunoSEQ multiplex PCR; the TCRdb copy retains only in-frame clones and omits some. The data show 37,000 or so clones, roughly 88% seen once. This specimen was peripheral blood, taken before any cancer treatment. These receptors all stem from a woman aged 35-75 years with stage I lung adenocarcinoma.

This sequence joins TRBV9 and TRBJ2-5; 10 bases agree with TRBD1. CDR3 size: 16 residues. Germline values: CDR1 SGDLS, CDR2 YYNGEE. With 0 bases clipped from V and 6 bases from J, the junction kept 8 bases outside the gene matches. Here the CDR3 DNA reads TGTGCCAGCAGCGTAGATGGGACAGGGGTGAGGAAGACCCAGTACTTC. Amino acids: CASSVDGTGVRKTQYF.

The chain couples TRBV4-2 to TRBJ2-2; 9 positions match TRBD2. Germline CDR1 is LGHNA and CDR2 is YNFKEQ. This CDR3 comprises 15 residues. With V trimmed by 6 bases and J by 6 bases, 8 bases remained unmatched. CDR3 amino acids: CASRELAGMAGELFF. In DNA, the CDR3 is TGTGCCAGCAGGGAGCTAGCGGGAATGGCCGGGGAGCTGTTTTTT.

This sequence joins TRBV30 and TRBJ1-1; D might be TRBD1 (5 bases). Germline V CDR1 and CDR2: GTSNPN, SVGIG (reference sequence). Trimming removed 7 bases from V and 6 bases from J, with 12 bases in between. The CDR3 sequence is 11 residues long. The CDR3 DNA reads as TGTGCCTTCGGGACTCTCTCTGAAGCTTTCTTT. It is translated as CAFGTLSEAFF.

The chain is built from TRBV5-1 and TRBJ2-1; TRBD1 aligns across 9 bases. V dropped 0 bases and J dropped 0; count of bases not matched to a gene: 1. The CDR3 runs 16 residues. Germline V gene sequence: CDR1 SGHRS, CDR2 YFSETQ. The CDR3 protein is CASSLEGQGSYNEQFF. Here the CDR3 DNA reads TGCGCCAGCAGCTTGGAGGGACAGGGCTCCTACAATGAGCAGTTCTTC. The full variable domain, rest sourced from reference TRBV5-1 and TRBJ2-1, is KAGVTQTPRYLIKTRGQQVTLSCSPISGHRSVSWYQQTPGQGLQFLFEYFSETQRNKGNFPGRFSGRQFSNSRSEMNVSTLELGDSALYLCASSLEGQGSYNEQFFGPGTRLTVL.

The rearrangement joins TRBV14 to TRBJ2-4; TRBD2 matches 8 bases. CDR1 and CDR2 (germline): SGHDN, FVKESK. The V segment lost 1 base and the J segment 1 base; nucleotides outside the gene matches: 0. The CDR3 runs to 15 residues. CDR3 in DNA: TGTGCCAGCAGCCAAGGCGGGAGGGCCAAAAACATTCAGTACTTC. Its protein product is CASSQGGRAKNIQYF.

The chain employs TRBV30 and TRBJ2-1; TRBD2 aligns across 8 bases. CDR1 GTSNPN and CDR2 SVGIG come from the germline V gene (reference sequence). V dropped 3 bases and J dropped 4; count of bases not matched to a gene: 14. CDR3 length equals 17 residues. CDR3 region: CAWREVGLAGRYNEQFF. DNA of the CDR3: TGTGCCTGGAGGGAGGTCGGATTAGCGGGAAGATACAATGAGCAGTTCTTC.

The V call is TRBV6-5, the J call TRBJ2-7; 12 bases are shared with TRBD2. From germline, CDR1 is MNHEY and CDR2 SVGAGI. The CDR3 length is 14 residues. The V segment lost 5 bases and the J segment 6 bases; nucleotides outside the gene matches: 5. This CDR3 is CASSLLAGGREQYF. In nucleotides, the CDR3 is TGTGCCAGCAGTCTCCTAGCGGGAGGGCGCGAGCAGTACTTC.

The chain employs TRBV5-1 and TRBJ2-2, with 13 bases matching TRBD2. After removal of 4 bases from V and 7 bases from J, the junction contained 7 bases not matched to a gene. CDR1 and CDR2 from the germline V gene are SGHRS and YFSETQ. The CDR3 length is 16 residues. The CDR3: CASSQLAGGEDGELFF. CDR3 bases: TGCGCCAGCAGCCAACTAGCGGGAGGGGAAGACGGGGAGCTGTTTTTT. The whole variable domain, filled in from reference TRBV5-1 and TRBJ2-2, reads KAGVTQTPRYLIKTRGQQVTLSCSPISGHRSVSWYQQTPGQGLQFLFEYFSETQRNKGNFPGRFSGRQFSNSRSEMNVSTLELGDSALYLCASSQLAGGEDGELFFGEGSRLTVL.

This clone was seen more than once but under ten times. The CDR3 here is CASSDQGQTYEQYF. The CDR3 bases are TGTGCCAGCAGTGACCAGGGACAAACCTACGAGCAGTACTTC. The genes are TRBV6-1 and TRBJ2-7; a possible D gene is TRBD1 (6 bases). Germline V gives CDR1 MNHNS, CDR2 SASEGT. Trimming shortened V by 3 bases and J by 2 bases, and 11 bases separated the two germline ends. The CDR3 loop spans 14 amino acids.

The gene calls are TRBV29-1 and TRBJ1-5; 7 bases agree with TRBD1. Germline-derived CDR1 and CDR2 are SQVTM and ANQGSEA. This CDR3 is built from 12 residues. Unmatched junction bases numbered 3, after V lost 6 bases and J lost 4 bases. CDR3 sequence (DNA): TGCAGCGTGGGACAGAATAATCAGCCCCAGCATTTT. This translates into CSVGQNNQPQHF.

The genes are TRBV29-1 and TRBJ2-2; D remains unclear. V was trimmed by 2 bases and J by 1 base, leaving 8 bases between them. This CDR3 has 14 amino acids. Germline V CDR1 and CDR2: SQVTM, ANQGSEA. This CDR3 reads CSVESALNTGELFF. CDR3 DNA sequence: TGCAGCGTTGAATCAGCCTTGAACACCGGGGAGCTGTTTTTT.

This clone was detected only once. This chain joins TRBV19 and TRBJ2-5, with 10 bases lining up with TRBD1. The germline gives CDR1 LNHDA, CDR2 SQIVND (reference sequence). Losses at the gene ends were 5 bases for V and 5 bases for J; bases not matched to a gene: 8. The CDR3 is 15 amino acids. The CDR3 DNA sequence: TGTGCCAGTAGTCCTCGGACAGGGGGAGGGGAGACCCAGTACTTC. It translates to CASSPRTGGGETQYF.

V gene TRBV19 combines with J gene TRBJ1-1, with 7 bases lining up with TRBD1. Germline CDR1 and CDR2: LNHDA and SQIVND (reference sequence). The CDR3 extends over 17 amino acids. V dropped 4 bases and J dropped 0; count of bases not matched to a gene: 11. The CDR3 protein is CASSRRGTAFMNTEAFF. DNA of the CDR3: TGTGCCAGTAGTAGGAGGGGGACAGCTTTCATGAACACTGAAGCTTTCTTT.

The chain recombines TRBV4-1 with TRBJ2-1; TRBD2 matches 8 bases. After removal of 2 bases from V and 2 bases from J, the junction contained 8 bases not matched to a gene. Germline CDR1 reads MGHRA; CDR2 reads YSYEKL. The CDR3 has 17 residues. The CDR3 protein is CASSQFPSGRPYNEQFF. CDR3 DNA: TGCGCCAGCAGCCAATTCCCAAGCGGGAGACCCTACAATGAGCAGTTCTTC.

The chain links TRBV30 to TRBJ1-1; D uncertain. Germline assignment: CDR1 GTSNPN and CDR2 SVGIG (reference sequence). V lost 3 bases, J lost 6 bases, and 11 bases lay in between. CDR3 length equals 12 residues. The CDR3 reads CAWRSSGPEAFF. CDR3 sequence (DNA): TGTGCCTGGAGGTCCTCTGGGCCTGAAGCTTTCTTT.

This clone was counted a few times. CDR3 DNA: TGTGCCAGCAGTGAATTAGCGGGGGGAGGCAATCAGCCCCAGCATTTT. This translates into CASSELAGGGNQPQHF. The V and J genes are TRBV6-1 and TRBJ1-5; D perhaps matches TRBD1 (5 bases). Germline CDR1 MNHNS, CDR2 SASEGT. Trimming cost V 2 bases and J 2 bases, with 13 bases left between them. The CDR3 runs to 16 residues.

The chain employs TRBV6-1 and TRBJ1-1; 7 nucleotides align to TRBD1. CDR1 and CDR2 (germline): MNHNS, SASEGT. This CDR3 comprises 15 residues. Unmatched junction bases numbered 6, after V lost 4 bases and J lost 1 base. CDR3: CASSGGDSSNTEAFF. The CDR3 DNA reads TGTGCCAGCAGTGGGGGGGACAGCTCGAACACTGAAGCTTTCTTT.

The V gene is TRBV27, the J gene TRBJ2-1; 10 bases align to TRBD2. CDR1 and CDR2 from the germline V gene are MNHEY and SMNVEV (reference sequence). This CDR3 has 14 amino acids. V lost 8 bases, J lost 9 bases, and 10 bases stayed unmatched. The CDR3 DNA reads TGTGCCAGCTCATTAGGGACTAGCGACCCTGAGCAGTTCTTC. Translated, it gives CASSLGTSDPEQFF.

V and J are TRBV5-1 and TRBJ2-3; either TRBD1 or TRBD2 may supply D (6 bases each). Germline loops: CDR1 SGHRS, CDR2 YFSETQ. Trimming took off 2 bases at V and 3 bases at J, with 10 bases between the two ends. The length of the CDR3 is 14 residues. The CDR3 DNA reads as TGCGCCAGCAGCTTACAGGGAGGAACAGATACGCAGTATTTT. It translates to CASSLQGGTDTQYF.

The V and J genes are TRBV18 and TRBJ1-2, with 9 nucleotides matching TRBD1. Germline V gene data show CDR1 as KGHSH and CDR2 as LQKENI. This CDR3 contains 16 residues. Germline trimming cut 3 bases from V and 8 bases from J; bases unmatched to any gene: 13. The CDR3: CASSPGLRTGEGGYTF. The CDR3, as DNA: TGTGCCAGCTCACCGGGCCTCAGGACAGGGGAAGGAGGCTACACCTTC.

This sequence joins TRBV11-2 and TRBJ2-7; 8 bases line up with TRBD1. Germline V gives CDR1 SGHAT, CDR2 FQNNGV. Germline trimming cut 2 bases from V and 2 bases from J; bases unmatched to any gene: 5. The length of the CDR3 is 15 residues. CDR3: CASSLTGGFAYEQYF. The CDR3 DNA reads as TGTGCCAGCAGCTTAACAGGGGGGTTTGCCTACGAGCAGTACTTC.

This chain joins TRBV19 and TRBJ2-3, with 9 bases identical to TRBD2. CDR3 length: 16 amino acids. V shed 3 bases and J 0 bases; nucleotides not matched to a gene: 4. CDR1 and CDR2 (germline): LNHDA, SQIVND (reference sequence). The CDR3 region has the DNA TGTGCCAGTAGTATGGCGCTAGCGGGGAGCACAGATACGCAGTATTTT. Translated: CASSMALAGSTDTQYF. The full variable domain, rest sourced from reference TRBV19 and TRBJ2-3, is DGGITQSPKYLFRKEGQNVTLSCEQNLNHDAMYWYRQDPGQGLRLIYYSQIVNDFQKGDIAEGYSVSREKKESFPLTVTSAQKNPTAFYLCASSMALAGSTDTQYFGPGTRLTVL.

The rearrangement joins TRBV2 to TRBJ1-1, with D hard to call. V lost 6 bases, J lost 5 bases, and 13 bases lay in between. This CDR3 region has 13 residues. The V gene's germline CDR1 is SNHLY and CDR2 FYNNEI. The CDR3: CASRPNQWTEAFF. CDR3 DNA sequence: TGTGCCAGCAGACCAAATCAGTGGACTGAAGCTTTCTTT.

This chain joins TRBV6-6 and TRBJ2-7, with 7 bases matching TRBD1. Germline CDR1 MNHNY, CDR2 SVGAGI (reference sequence). V dropped 4 bases and J dropped 11; count of bases not matched to a gene: 5. This CDR3 has 11 amino acids. The CDR3 DNA is TGTGCCAGCAGTTTTCAGGGGGTCGAGTACTTC. Protein product: CASSFQGVEYF.

This clone was counted a single time. The chain joins TRBV27 to TRBJ2-5; 8 positions match TRBD1. The trim removed 5 bases at V and 4 bases at J, leaving 15 bases unmatched. The CDR3 sequence is 17 residues long. The germline CDR1 and CDR2 sequences are MNHEY and SMNVEV (reference sequence). As DNA, the CDR3 is TGTGCCAGCAGTAAGACAGGGGAAGGAGGGACGGGAGAGACCCAGTACTTC. Residues: CASSKTGEGGTGETQYF.

This clone was detected once. The rearrangement joins TRBV19 to TRBJ1-4; no reliable D call. Germline CDR1 LNHDA, CDR2 SQIVND (reference sequence). The CDR3 runs to 13 residues. V was shortened by 0 bases and J by 7 bases, with 6 bases between the two germline ends. For the CDR3, the DNA is TGTGCCAGTAGTATAGATGGATTTGAAAAACTGTTTTTT. It translates to CASSIDGFEKLFF.

This chain links TRBV7-9 with TRBJ2-1, with 10 bases lining up with TRBD1. V trimming: 11 bases; J trimming: 6 bases; junction bases outside the gene matches: 10. CDR3 length equals 14 residues. Germline V gene sequence: CDR1 SEHNR, CDR2 FQNEAQ (reference sequence). In DNA form, the CDR3 reads TGTGCCGGGAGCGACAGGGGGCCGGGCAATGAGCAGTTCTTC. Its protein is CAGSDRGPGNEQFF.

The V call is TRBV11-1, the J call TRBJ2-7; the match to TRBD1 covers 7 bases. The V gene end was trimmed by 5 bases and the J gene end by 0 bases; junction bases not matched to a gene: 7. The germline V gene has CDR1 SGHAT and CDR2 FQDESV (reference sequence). The CDR3 spans 15 residues. CDR3 in amino acids: CASSGRQGSSYEQYF. In nucleotides, the CDR3 is TGTGCCAGCAGCGGCCGACAGGGTAGCTCCTACGAGCAGTACTTC.